These T cell receptor beta chains were read from a single sample in a study of Graves' ophthalmopathy and Graves' hyperthyroidism. TCRdb processed the multiplex PCR reads anew with MiXCR; each CDR3 protein has one entry. The table includes approximately 700,000 distinct CDR3 sequences, over 40% detected once. The specimen was peripheral blood. The source is an adult man with Graves' ophthalmopathy. The CDR3 runs from the conserved cysteine through the conserved F or W. D genes are given only for firm matches. Expanded clones get a size class; other rows say once, few or many, or leave the size out.

NA	NA	14	TRBV29-1	TRBJ1-1	CSVVAGGAGIEAFF	TGCAGCGTCGTAGCTGGAGGGGCAGGAATTGAAGCTTTCTTT
NA	TRBD1	14	TRBV7-2	TRBJ1-5	CASSLWQGVANEHF	TGTGCCAGCAGCTTGTGGCAGGGGGTGGCCAATGAGCATTTT
few	NA	14	TRBV5-4	TRBJ2-2	CASSGLGAGGELFF	TGTGCCAGCAGCGGGCTTGGGGCCGGCGGGGAGCTGTTTTTT
many	NA	15	TRBV7-2	TRBJ1-2	CASSLDYGGSNGYTF	TGTGCCAGCAGCTTAGACTATGGGGGTTCGAATGGCTACACCTTC
many	NA	14	TRBV25-1	TRBJ2-5	CASTDTRRQETQYF	TGTGCCAGCACCGACACCAGGCGCCAAGAGACCCAGTACTTC
many	NA	20	TRBV7-2	TRBJ1-6	CASSLFRFVNSSSYNSPLHF	TGTGCCAGCAGCTTATTTCGTTTTGTCAACTCGAGCTCCTATAATTCACCCCTCCACTTT
few	NA	18	TRBV4-2	TRBJ2-5	CASSQDAGTFRLQETQYF	TGTGCCAGCAGCCAAGATGCAGGGACATTTCGACTTCAAGAGACCCAGTACTTC
few	NA	14	TRBV5-1	TRBJ2-5	CASSVQAREETQYF	TGTGCCAGCAGCGTCCAGGCGAGGGAAGAGACCCAGTACTTC
many	TRBD1	14	TRBV19	TRBJ1-1	CASSIADRGTEAFF	TGTGCCAGTAGTATTGCCGACAGGGGGACTGAAGCTTTCTTT
NA	TRBD1	16	TRBV7-9	TRBJ1-1	CASSLGGTGVFTEAFF	TGTGCCAGCAGCTTAGGTGGGACAGGGGTATTCACTGAAGCTTTCTTT
many	NA	13	TRBV7-8	TRBJ2-7	CASSLNEKLEQYF	TGTGCCAGCAGCTTAAACGAGAAACTCGAGCAGTACTTC
NA	TRBD2	15	TRBV24-1	TRBJ2-3	CATRGGRTGTDTQYF	TGTGCCACCAGGGGCGGGAGAACAGGCACAGATACGCAGTATTTT
many	TRBD2	16	TRBV10-3	TRBJ2-7	CAITPESGERSYEQYF	TGTGCCATCACCCCAGAGAGCGGGGAGAGGTCCTACGAGCAGTACTTC
NA	NA	15	TRBV5-5	TRBJ2-3	CASSLSGPITDTQYF	TGTGCCAGCAGCCTGAGTGGTCCCATCACAGATACGCAGTATTTT
many	NA	15	TRBV6-5	TRBJ1-5	CASSPGTGGGQPQHF	TGTGCCAGCAGCCCCGGGACCGGAGGGGGTCAGCCCCAGCATTTT
NA	NA	15	TRBV5-6	TRBJ1-6	CASSPQRDNTRSLHF	TGTGCCAGCTCACCCCAGCGGGACAACACACGGTCCCTCCACTTT
NA	NA	14	TRBV5-6	TRBJ2-7	CASSLRGYLYEQYF	TGTGCCAGCAGCTTGCGAGGGTATCTCTACGAGCAGTACTTC
many	TRBD2	14	TRBV7-8	TRBJ2-7	CASSLLPAGGEQYF	TGTGCCAGCAGCTTATTGCCCGCGGGGGGCGAGCAGTACTTC
many	NA	15	TRBV14	TRBJ2-5	CASSQGSGWKETQYF	TGTGCCAGCAGCCAAGGCTCTGGCTGGAAAGAGACCCAGTACTTC
NA	TRBD1	16	TRBV7-8	TRBJ1-1	CASSLTTRGSGTEAFF	TGTGCCAGCAGCTTAACGACCAGGGGGAGTGGGACTGAAGCTTTCTTT
many	NA	11	TRBV5-5	TRBJ1-3	CASSVGDTIYF	TGTGCCAGCAGCGTGGGGGACACCATATATTTT
NA	NA	16	TRBV5-5	TRBJ1-6	CASSRLAGQDHSPLHF	TGTGCCAGCAGCAGACTAGCGGGGCAAGACCATTCACCCCTCCACTTT
many	NA	14	TRBV12-3/TRBV12-4	TRBJ1-1	CASSLGWGVTEAFF	TGTGCCAGCAGTTTAGGGTGGGGGGTCACTGAAGCTTTCTTT
many	TRBD1	15	TRBV10-2	TRBJ2-2	CASSTTGGNTGELFF	TGCGCCAGCAGTACGACAGGGGGCAACACCGGGGAGCTGTTTTTT